The present entry profiles one TCR beta chain with its context. Library construction for TCR beta used iRepertoire HTBI primers and Arm-PCR of CDR3 regions. TCRdb re-analysed the multiplex PCR reads in MiXCR, keeping a single row per CDR3 protein. This table holds about 530,000 distinct CDR3 sequences, around 15% found once. The source of the sample is a study of regulatory T cells in long-lasting Graves disease. The time point denotes: newly diagnosed GD, antithyroid drugs for less than 3 months. From PBMCs, RNA was extracted and then used to make the TCR library. These same records also appear under a second study, on T cells in Graves' hyperthyroidism and ophthalmopathy. From that paper: TCR CDR3 regions were first amplified by RT-PCR with HTBI primers.

The source of this sequence is a woman aged 35-65 years with Graves disease. The sample was peripheral blood mononuclear cells (PBMCs), taken at new diagnosis, from a patient treated with antithyroid drugs.

The CDR3 nucleotides read TGTGCCAGCAGTTTAGCGAGGGGGCAAAGTGGAAACACCATATATTTT. This encodes CASSLARGQSGNTIYF. V is TRBV12-3 or TRBV12-4 and J is TRBJ1-3; 7 bases align to TRBD1. The CDR3 extends over 16 amino acids. With 0 bases clipped from V and 3 bases from J, the junction kept 5 bases outside the gene matches.